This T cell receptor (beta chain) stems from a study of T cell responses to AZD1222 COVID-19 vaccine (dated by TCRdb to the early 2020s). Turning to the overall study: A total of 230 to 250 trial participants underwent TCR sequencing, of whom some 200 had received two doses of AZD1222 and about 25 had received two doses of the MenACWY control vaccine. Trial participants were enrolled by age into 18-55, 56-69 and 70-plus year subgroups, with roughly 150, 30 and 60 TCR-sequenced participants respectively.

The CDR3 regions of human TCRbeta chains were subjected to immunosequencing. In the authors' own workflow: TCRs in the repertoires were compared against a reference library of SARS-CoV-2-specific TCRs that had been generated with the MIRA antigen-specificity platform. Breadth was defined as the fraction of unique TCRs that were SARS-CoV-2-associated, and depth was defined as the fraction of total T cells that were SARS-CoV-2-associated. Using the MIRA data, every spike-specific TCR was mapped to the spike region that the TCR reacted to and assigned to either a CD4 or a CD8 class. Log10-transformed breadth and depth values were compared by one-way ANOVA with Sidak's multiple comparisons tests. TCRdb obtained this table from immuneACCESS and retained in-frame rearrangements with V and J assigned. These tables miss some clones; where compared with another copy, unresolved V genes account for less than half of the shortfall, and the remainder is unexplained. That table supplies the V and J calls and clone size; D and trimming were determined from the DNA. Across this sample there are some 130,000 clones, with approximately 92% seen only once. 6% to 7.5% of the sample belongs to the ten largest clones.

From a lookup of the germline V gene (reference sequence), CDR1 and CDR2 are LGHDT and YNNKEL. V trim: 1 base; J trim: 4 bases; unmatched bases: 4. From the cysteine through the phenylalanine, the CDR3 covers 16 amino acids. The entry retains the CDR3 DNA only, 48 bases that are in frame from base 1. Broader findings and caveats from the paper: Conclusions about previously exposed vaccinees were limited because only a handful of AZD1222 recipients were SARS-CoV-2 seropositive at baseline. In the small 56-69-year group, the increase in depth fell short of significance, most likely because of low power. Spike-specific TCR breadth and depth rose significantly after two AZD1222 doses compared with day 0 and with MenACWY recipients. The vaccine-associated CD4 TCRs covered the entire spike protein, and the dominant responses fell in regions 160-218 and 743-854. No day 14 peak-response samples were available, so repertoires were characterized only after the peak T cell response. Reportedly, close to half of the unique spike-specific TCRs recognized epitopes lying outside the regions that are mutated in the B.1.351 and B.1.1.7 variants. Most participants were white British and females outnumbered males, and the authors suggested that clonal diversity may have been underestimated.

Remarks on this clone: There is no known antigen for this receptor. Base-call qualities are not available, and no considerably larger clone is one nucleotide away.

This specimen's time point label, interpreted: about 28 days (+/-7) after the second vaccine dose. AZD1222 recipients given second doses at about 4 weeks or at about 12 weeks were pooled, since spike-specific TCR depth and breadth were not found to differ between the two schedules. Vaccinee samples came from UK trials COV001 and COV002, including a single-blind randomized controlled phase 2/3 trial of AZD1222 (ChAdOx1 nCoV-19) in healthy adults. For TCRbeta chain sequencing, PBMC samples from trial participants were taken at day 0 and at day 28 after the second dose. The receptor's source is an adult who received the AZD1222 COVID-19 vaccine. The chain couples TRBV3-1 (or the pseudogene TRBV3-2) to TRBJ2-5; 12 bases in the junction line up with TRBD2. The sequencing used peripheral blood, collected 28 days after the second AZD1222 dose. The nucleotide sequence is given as TGTGCCAGCAGCCAAGGACTAGCGGGAGATTTAGAGACCCAGTACTTC. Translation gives CASSQGLAGDLETQYF.